The 30 T cell receptor beta chains given below trace back to one sample, sequenced in a study of OX40 agonist ivuxolimab in advanced cancers. The method behind the library was the immunoSEQ multiplex PCR assay. TCRdb mirrors the immuneACCESS table, restricted to in-frame sequences. Some clones are absent from its copies; in checked studies, under half trace to an unresolved V gene, and the reason for the others is unknown. This sample is represented by about 77,000 clones; around 87% of them were singletons. The ten largest account for 5.5% to 6.5% of the sample. The input for sequencing was CD4+ or CD8+ T cells sorted from blood, taken in a trial of the OX40 agonist ivuxolimab. Every receptor here comes from an adult with an advanced solid tumor such as melanoma, head and neck, liver or kidney cancer.

This clone was seen once. V usage is TRBV5-1 and J usage is TRBJ1-3; perhaps TRBD1 as D (6 bases). In germline, CDR1 is SGHRS, CDR2 YFSETQ. The CDR3 is made up of 14 amino acids. Trimming stripped 5 bases from V and 0 bases from J, with 9 bases between. The CDR3 nucleotides are TGCGCCAGCAGAACAGGGCTCTCTGGAAACACCATATATTTT. As protein: CASRTGLSGNTIYF.

This chain joins TRBV10-3 and TRBJ2-1, with 11 bases fitting TRBD2. This CDR3 comprises 15 residues. The V gene end was trimmed by 7 bases and the J gene end by 0 bases; junction bases not matched to a gene: 2. In germline, CDR1 is ENHRY, CDR2 SYGVKD. CDR3 amino acids: CAITSGRSSYNEQFF. The CDR3 DNA follows: TGTGCCATCACTAGCGGGAGGAGCTCCTACAATGAGCAGTTCTTC.

This clone was counted between two and nine times. The J gene is TRBJ1-3, the V gene TRBV6-1, with no clear D. CDR1 is MNHNS, CDR2 SASEGT, per germline. V shed 2 bases and J shed 0 bases, with 8 bases lying between them. This CDR3 is 15 amino acids long. The CDR3 is CASSELAGSGNTIYF. The DNA of the CDR3 is TGTGCCAGCAGTGAACTGGCGGGCTCTGGAAACACCATATATTTT.

The chain carries TRBV18 and TRBJ1-1, with D maybe TRBD1 (6 bases). The V gene lost 1 base and the J gene lost 3 bases, with 9 bases spanning the gap. The CDR3 contains 14 residues. CDR1 KGHSH and CDR2 LQKENI come from the germline V gene. The CDR3 nucleotides are TGTGCCAGCTCACCACTTTCAGGGGACACTGAAGCTTTCTTT. It yields the protein CASSPLSGDTEAFF.

The chain employs TRBV10-2 and TRBJ2-1, with a weak D call TRBD2 (6 bases). CDR1 and CDR2 from the germline V gene are WSHSY and SAAADI. The CDR3 totals 14 residues. Trimming removed 8 bases at V and 7 bases at J, with 18 bases between. CDR3 loop: CASAGGAGGNEQFF. The DNA of the CDR3 is TGCGCCAGCGCTGGCGGAGCCGGGGGAAATGAGCAGTTCTTC.

About this clone itself: The junction and the germline gene differ at one end; a read error may be behind it. The gene calls are TRBV6-5 and TRBJ2-7; the D gene is possibly TRBD2 (6 bases). The germline V gene encodes CDR1 MNHEY and CDR2 SVGAGI. CDR3 length: 14 residues. The CDR3 region has the DNA TGTGCCAGCAGCTTAGACTGGGACTCCAACGAGCAGTACTTC. It is translated as CASSLDWDSNEQYF.

The chain employs TRBV28 and TRBJ1-5; D is unresolved. Trimming removed 9 bases at V and 8 bases at J, with 20 bases between. This CDR3 has 14 amino acids. Germline CDR1 and CDR2: MDHEN and SYDVKM. The CDR3 region is CASRGSGELKPQHF. CDR3 bases: TGTGCCAGTAGAGGATCCGGGGAGTTGAAGCCCCAGCATTTT. The entire variable domain, with the rest obtained from reference TRBV28 and TRBJ1-5, is as follows: DVKVTQSSRYLVKRTGEKVFLECVQDMDHENMFWYRQDPGLGLRLIYFSYDVKMKEKGDIPEGYSVSREKKERFSLILESASTNQTSMYLCASRGSGELKPQHFGDGTRLSIL.

Regarding this clone: At one boundary the junction diverges from the germline segment, which might be a read error. The CDR3 nucleotides are TGCGCCAGCAGCCATGGATCATACACCGGGGGGCTGTTTTTT. Translated: CASSHGSYTGGLFF. The chain uses TRBV4-3 and TRBJ2-2, with D tentatively TRBD2 (6 bases). This CDR3 spans 14 amino acids. CDR1 is LGHNA and CDR2 is YSLEER in the germline V gene.

This clone was seen a few times. This CDR3 reads CASRGGQGKTQYF. The CDR3 nucleotides read TGTGCCAGCAGGGGGGGACAGGGGAAAACGCAGTATTTT. The V and J genes are TRBV2 and TRBJ2-3; 10 nucleotides line up with TRBD1. Germline V gene lookup returns CDR1 SNHLY and CDR2 FYNNEI. V lost 6 bases and J lost 9; bases outside the gene matches: 6. CDR3 size: 13 residues.

The rearrangement joins TRBV19 to TRBJ1-5, with D tentatively TRBD1 (5 bases). The germline CDR1 and CDR2 sequences are LNHDA and SQIVND (reference sequence). The CDR3 sequence is 14 residues long. Deletions cut 5 bases from V and 7 bases from J, with 15 bases between. CDR3 sequence reads: CASSFQTGRQPQHF. CDR3 bases: TGTGCCAGTAGTTTCCAGACGGGGCGCCAGCCCCAGCATTTT.

This chain links TRBV5-1 with TRBJ2-2; D unclear. CDR1 and CDR2 (germline): SGHRS, YFSETQ. The CDR3 totals 13 residues. Trimming left V 1 base short and J 1 base short, with 2 bases between. The CDR3 here is CASSLRNTGELFF. The CDR3 coding sequence is TGCGCCAGCAGCTTGCGGAACACCGGGGAGCTGTTTTTT. The full variable domain, rest sourced from reference TRBV5-1 and TRBJ2-2, is KAGVTQTPRYLIKTRGQQVTLSCSPISGHRSVSWYQQTPGQGLQFLFEYFSETQRNKGNFPGRFSGRQFSNSRSEMNVSTLELGDSALYLCASSLRNTGELFFGEGSRLTVL.

The chain is built from TRBV9 and TRBJ2-7; the match to TRBD1 covers 9 bases. V shed 2 bases, J shed 4 bases, and the junction held 4 bases outside the gene matches. Germline V gene lookup returns CDR1 SGDLS and CDR2 YYNGEE. This CDR3 is 14 amino acids long. For the CDR3, the DNA is TGTGCCAGCAGCGTCGGACAGGGGCGGTACGAGCAGTACTTC. It encodes CASSVGQGRYEQYF.

This chain links TRBV9 with TRBJ2-1; D ambiguous. The CDR3 contains 13 residues. The V end lost 4 bases, the J end lost 9 bases, and 14 bases lay between the germline ends. Looked up from germline, CDR1 is SGDLS and CDR2 is YYNGEE. CDR3 in DNA: TGTGCCAGCAGCCCGTGGTCCCTCGGTGAGCAGTTCTTC. Amino acid sequence: CASSPWSLGEQFF.

The chain combines TRBV13 with TRBJ2-5; weak D call: TRBD1 (6 bases). Germline-derived CDR1 and CDR2 are PRHDT and FYEKMQ (reference sequence). V was cut by 3 bases and J by 1 base, with 9 bases left in between. The CDR3 has 14 residues. DNA of the CDR3: TGTGCCAGCAGCTTGGGGACACGCCAAGAGACCCAGTACTTC. Encoded protein: CASSLGTRQETQYF.

The chain recombines TRBV28 with TRBJ2-2, with D uncertain. The V end lost 2 bases, the J end lost 2 bases, and 27 bases lay between the germline ends. The CDR3 runs 21 residues. Looked up from germline, CDR1 is MDHEN and CDR2 is SYDVKM. The DNA for the CDR3 is TGTGCCAGCAGTTTAAGGGTCCTTTGGGTAGCCGGTAAGAATAACACCGGGGAGCTGTTTTTT. Encoded protein: CASSLRVLWVAGKNNTGELFF.

About this clone: The junction differs from germline at one of its ends, possibly a read error. The DNA for the CDR3 is TGTGCCGGGAGGGGGACAGGGATCCACTATGGCTACACCTTC. Translation: CAGRGTGIHYGYTF. The V gene is TRBV30, the J gene TRBJ1-2; 9 bases align to TRBD1. Germline CDR1 is GTSNPN and CDR2 is SVGIG (reference sequence). The length of the CDR3 is 14 residues.

J is TRBJ2-5 and V is TRBV27, with D unclear. Germline CDR1 MNHEY, CDR2 SMNVEV (reference sequence). The length of the CDR3 is 15 residues. Between the trimmed V and J ends, which lost 1 base and 3 bases, there was a span of 12 bases. The CDR3 loop is CASSLWGRVEETQYF. CDR3 nucleotides: TGTGCCAGCAGTTTATGGGGAAGGGTTGAAGAGACCCAGTACTTC.

The rearrangement links TRBV6-1 to TRBJ1-5; D unclear. The CDR3 sequence is 14 residues long. Germline V gene lookup returns CDR1 MNHNS and CDR2 SASEGT. V lost 2 bases to trimming and J lost 1 base, with 6 bases between them. CDR3 loop: CASSETWSNQPQHF. In nucleotides, the CDR3 is TGTGCCAGCAGTGAAACGTGGAGCAATCAGCCCCAGCATTTT.

This rearrangement joins TRBV6-5 to TRBJ2-1; TRBD2 agrees at 8 bases. The CDR3 extends over 15 amino acids. Germline CDR1 and CDR2: MNHEY and SVGAGI. V gave up 6 bases and J gave up 1 base; unmatched junction bases: 5. The CDR3 nucleotides are TGTGCCAGCAGCGGGACTAGAAGGTCCTACAATGAGCAGTTCTTC. This codes for CASSGTRRSYNEQFF.

The chain couples TRBV7-3 to TRBJ2-3, with 11 bases fitting TRBD2. The V gene end was trimmed by 5 bases and the J gene end by 2 bases; junction bases not matched to a gene: 9. Germline loops: CDR1 SGHTA, CDR2 FQGTGA. The CDR3 runs to 17 residues. This CDR3 reads CASSPRLAGPFTDTQYF. CDR3 in DNA: TGTGCCAGCAGCCCGCGACTAGCGGGGCCGTTCACAGATACGCAGTATTTT.

The CDR3 DNA reads as TGTGCCAGCAGTGAAGGGGCAGTTAAGGGCTACACCTTC. Amino acids: CASSEGAVKGYTF. The genes are TRBV6-5 and TRBJ1-2; TRBD1 might be the D (5 bases). The ends were cut back, 5 bases at V and 8 bases at J, with 15 bases in the middle. CDR1 and CDR2 from the germline V gene are MNHEY and SVGAGI. The CDR3 runs 13 residues.

This clone was recorded once. V gene TRBV28 combines with J gene TRBJ1-1; TRBD1 might be the D (6 bases). V gave up 6 bases and J gave up 0 bases, with 17 bases separating them. Germline values: CDR1 MDHEN, CDR2 SYDVKM. CDR3 size: 16 residues. CDR3 nucleotide sequence: TGTGCCAGCAGCCATCGGACAGCAATGGTGAACACTGAAGCTTTCTTT. Protein sequence: CASSHRTAMVNTEAFF.

The gene calls are TRBV21-1 and TRBJ2-2. TRBV21-1 is a pseudogene segment. CDR3 length: 15 residues. The CDR3 DNA is TGTGCCAGCAGCAAAGTCGTCTGGGGATCCGGGGAGCTGTTTTTT. It yields the protein CASSKVVWGSGELFF.

The chain uses TRBV5-6 and TRBJ1-1, with 7 nucleotides matching TRBD1. CDR3 length: 13 amino acids. V gave up 2 bases and J gave up 10 bases; unmatched junction bases: 8. CDR1 is SGHDT, CDR2 YYEEEE, per germline. The CDR3 region has the DNA TGTGCCAGCAGCTTAGAGGGGGCGAGACTAGCTTTCTTT. Translation gives CASSLEGARLAFF.

The chain is built from TRBV5-6 and TRBJ2-7; D is undetermined. V lost 1 base to trimming and J lost 3 bases, with 8 bases between them. The germline CDR1 and CDR2 sequences are SGHDT and YYEEEE. This CDR3 is 13 amino acids long. In DNA, the CDR3 is TGTGCCAGCAGCTTGAACCGACGCTACGAGCAGTACTTC. This encodes CASSLNRRYEQYF. The variable domain in full, with the rest retrieved from reference TRBV5-6 and TRBJ2-7, is DAGVTQSPTHLIKTRGQQVTLRCSPKSGHDTVSWYQQALGQGPQFIFQYYEEEERQRGNFPDRFSGHQFPNYSSELNVNALLLGDSALYLCASSLNRRYEQYFGPGTRLTVT.

This sequence joins TRBV7-9 and TRBJ1-1; no clear D. There are 15 residues in the CDR3. Germline V gene data show CDR1 as SEHNR and CDR2 as FQNEAQ (reference sequence). Trimming took 5 bases from V and 5 from J, leaving 18 bases between them. CDR3 DNA sequence: TGTGCCAGCAGCCCTCCGCCAGGCGCCTCTACTGAAGCTTTCTTT. Protein: CASSPPPGASTEAFF.

The chain joins TRBV5-1 to TRBJ2-7, with TRBD2 identical over 10 bases. The CDR3 is 18 amino acids. Germline V lookup: CDR1 SGHRS, CDR2 YFSETQ. V lost 0 bases and J lost 4; bases outside the gene matches: 13. CDR3 amino acids: CASSLEPSGGFVTYEQYF. CDR3 nucleotide sequence: TGCGCCAGCAGCTTGGAACCTAGCGGGGGCTTTGTGACTTACGAGCAGTACTTC.

The chain joins TRBV7-7 to TRBJ2-3; 7 positions match TRBD2. This CDR3 has 16 residues. The V segment lost 8 bases and the J segment 3 bases; nucleotides outside the gene matches: 14. Germline CDR1 and CDR2: SSHAT and FNYEAQ (reference sequence). Written as DNA, the CDR3 is TGTGCCAGCTCCCCCAACGGGGACTACCGGACAGATACGCAGTATTTT. Translating it yields CASSPNGDYRTDTQYF.

The CDR3 DNA reads as TGTGCCAGCAGCTTAGGGGGGTCCACTAATGAAAAACTGTTTTTT. It codes for CASSLGGSTNEKLFF. The chain uses TRBV7-2 and TRBJ1-4, with D possibly TRBD1 on 5 matching bases. Germline assignment: CDR1 SGHTA and CDR2 FQGNSA. Trimming removed 1 base at V and 2 bases at J, with 8 bases between. This CDR3 has 15 amino acids.

The J gene is TRBJ2-6, the V gene TRBV5-1; D is unclear. Germline V CDR1 and CDR2: SGHRS, YFSETQ. The CDR3 totals 15 residues. The V gene lost 0 bases and the J gene lost 0 bases, with 4 bases spanning the gap. CDR3 DNA sequence: TGCGCCAGCAGCTTGGACAGCTCTGGGGCCAACGTCCTGACTTTC. Translated: CASSLDSSGANVLTF.